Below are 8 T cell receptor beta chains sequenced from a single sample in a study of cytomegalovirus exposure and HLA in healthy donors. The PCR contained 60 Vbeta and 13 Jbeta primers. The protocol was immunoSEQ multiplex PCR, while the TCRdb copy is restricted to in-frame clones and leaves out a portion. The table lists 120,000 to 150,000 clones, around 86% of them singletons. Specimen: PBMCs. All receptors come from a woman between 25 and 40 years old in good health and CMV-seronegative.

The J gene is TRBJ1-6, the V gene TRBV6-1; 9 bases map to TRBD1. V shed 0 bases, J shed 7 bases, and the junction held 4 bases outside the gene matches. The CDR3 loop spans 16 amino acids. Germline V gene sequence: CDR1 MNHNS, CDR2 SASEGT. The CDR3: CASSEATGGANSPLHF. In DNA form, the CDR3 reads TGTGCCAGCAGTGAAGCGACAGGGGGAGCGAATTCACCCCTCCACTTT.

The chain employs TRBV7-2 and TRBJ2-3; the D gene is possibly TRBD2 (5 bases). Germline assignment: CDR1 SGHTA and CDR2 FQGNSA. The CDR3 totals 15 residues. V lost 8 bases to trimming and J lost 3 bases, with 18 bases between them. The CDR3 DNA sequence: TGTGCCAGCCGCCCTACTGGCGGGCAGACAGATACGCAGTATTTT. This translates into CASRPTGGQTDTQYF.

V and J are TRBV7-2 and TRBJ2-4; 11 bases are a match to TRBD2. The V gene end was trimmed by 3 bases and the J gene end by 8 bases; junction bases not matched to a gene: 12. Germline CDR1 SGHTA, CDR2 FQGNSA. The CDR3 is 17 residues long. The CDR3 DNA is TGTGCCAGCAGCTTCCGTCCCCTAGCGGGGGGCGGGCACATTCAGTACTTC. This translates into CASSFRPLAGGGHIQYF. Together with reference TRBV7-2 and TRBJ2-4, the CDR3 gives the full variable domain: GAGVSQSPSNKVTEKGKDVELRCDPISGHTALYWYRQSLGQGLEFLIYFQGNSAPDKSGLPSDRFSAERTGGSVSTLTIQRTQQEDSAVYLCASSFRPLAGGGHIQYFGAGTRLSVL.

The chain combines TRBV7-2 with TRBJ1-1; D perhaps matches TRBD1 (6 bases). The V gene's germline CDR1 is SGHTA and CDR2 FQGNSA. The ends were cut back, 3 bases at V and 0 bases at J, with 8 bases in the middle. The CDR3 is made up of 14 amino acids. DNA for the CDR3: TGTGCCAGCAGCTTCGACAGGTTGAACACTGAAGCTTTCTTT. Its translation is CASSFDRLNTEAFF. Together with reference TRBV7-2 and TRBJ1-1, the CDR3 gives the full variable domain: GAGVSQSPSNKVTEKGKDVELRCDPISGHTALYWYRQSLGQGLEFLIYFQGNSAPDKSGLPSDRFSAERTGGSVSTLTIQRTQQEDSAVYLCASSFDRLNTEAFFGQGTRLTVV.

CDR3 sequence (DNA): TGTGCGACCCGGACAGGCTCCTACGAGCAGTACTTC. It specifies CATRTGSYEQYF. The chain joins TRBV30 to TRBJ2-7; 7 bases fit TRBD1. The germline gives CDR1 GTSNPN, CDR2 SVGIG (reference sequence). There are 12 residues in the CDR3. The complete variable domain, with remaining parts taken from reference TRBV30 and TRBJ2-7, reads SQTIHQWPATLVQPVGSPLSLECTVEGTSNPNLYWYRQAAGRGLQLLFYSVGIGQISSEVPQNLSASRPQDRQFILSSKKLLLSDSGFYLCATRTGSYEQYFGPGTRLTVT.

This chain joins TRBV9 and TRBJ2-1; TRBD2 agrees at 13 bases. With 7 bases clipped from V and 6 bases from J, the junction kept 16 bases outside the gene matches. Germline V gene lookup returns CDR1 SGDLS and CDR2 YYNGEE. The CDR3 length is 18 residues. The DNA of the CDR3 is TGTGCCAGCGGGGCCAGCAGCGCCGGGACTAGCGGGATCAATGAGCAGTTCTTC. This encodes CASGASSAGTSGINEQFF.

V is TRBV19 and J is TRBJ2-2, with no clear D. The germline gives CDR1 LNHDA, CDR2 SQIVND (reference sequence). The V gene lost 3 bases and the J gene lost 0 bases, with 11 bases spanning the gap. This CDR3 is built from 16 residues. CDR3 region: CASSIRVGSNTGELFF. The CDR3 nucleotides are TGTGCCAGTAGTATCCGGGTCGGGTCGAACACCGGGGAGCTGTTTTTT.

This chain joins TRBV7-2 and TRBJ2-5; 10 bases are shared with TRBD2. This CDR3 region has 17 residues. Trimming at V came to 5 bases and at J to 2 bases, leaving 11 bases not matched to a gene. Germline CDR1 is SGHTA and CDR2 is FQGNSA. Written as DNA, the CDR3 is TGTGCCAGCAGCCCGCGGGAGATAGCGGGGGGACAAGAGACCCAGTACTTC. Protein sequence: CASSPREIAGGQETQYF. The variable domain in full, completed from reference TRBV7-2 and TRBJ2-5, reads GAGVSQSPSNKVTEKGKDVELRCDPISGHTALYWYRQSLGQGLEFLIYFQGNSAPDKSGLPSDRFSAERTGGSVSTLTIQRTQQEDSAVYLCASSPREIAGGQETQYFGPGTRLLVL.